These 31 T cell receptor beta chains originate from one sample sequenced in a study of immune heterogeneity within non-small cell lung tumors. The authors amplified TCR beta CDR3 by multiplex PCR with 32 V and 13 J primers. Each CDR3 protein is one row after TCRdb ran MiXCR on the multiplex PCR reads. The sample lists approximately 6,300 distinct CDR3 sequences; around a fifth were seen once. Each sample used roughly 590 ng of genomic DNA from bulk tumor tissue. The authors collected several far-apart biopsies from each primary tumor during surgery. Patients with untreated, newly diagnosed non-small cell lung cancer underwent curative surgery. The sample consisted of lung tumor tissue. These receptors were obtained from a man in his 70s with non-small cell lung cancer.

By frequency in the sample, this clonotype is medium-sized (0.01 to 0.1%). CDR3 coding DNA: TGCGCCAGCAGCTTGGATTCGGGGGGCCCCTACGAGCAGTACTTC. Translation: CASSLDSGGPYEQYF. The chain employs TRBV5-1 and TRBJ2-7, with a tentative D call TRBD2 (7 bases). This CDR3 spans 15 amino acids. V lost 0 bases and J 2 bases, leaving 12 bases between the germline ends. Germline CDR1 is SGHRS and CDR2 is YFSETQ.

The rearrangement joins TRBV7-8 to TRBJ2-7; D possibly corresponds to TRBD2 (6 bases). The V end was cut by 1 base, the J end by 1 base, with 14 bases between. Looked up from germline, CDR1 is SGHVS and CDR2 is FQNEAQ. CDR3 size: 16 residues. CDR3 bases: TGTGCCAGCAGCTTAGTATGGAGGGACCTGTCCTACGAGCAGTACTTC. It is translated as CASSLVWRDLSYEQYF.

This clonotype is categorized as medium-sized. This chain connects TRBV12-3 or TRBV12-4 to TRBJ1-2; maybe TRBD1 (5 bases). The V and J ends lost 3 bases and 8 bases respectively, with 13 bases between them. The CDR3 is 13 amino acids. The CDR3 spells CASSLGAGWGYTF. CDR3 DNA: TGTGCCAGCAGTTTGGGAGCAGGGTGGGGCTACACCTTC.

The genes are TRBV6-2 or TRBV6-3 and TRBJ1-2, with a possible D match to TRBD1 (5 bases). V was cut by 0 bases and J by 8 bases, with 10 bases left in between. This CDR3 is 13 amino acids long. CDR1 and CDR2 from the germline V gene are MNHEY and SVGEGT. CDR3 protein: CASSYSEGAGYTF. CDR3 nucleotides: TGTGCCAGCAGTTACTCGGAAGGGGCGGGCTACACCTTC.

This clonotype counts as medium-sized. V usage is TRBV7-3 and J usage is TRBJ2-1; 7 nucleotides match TRBD2. The CDR3 has 16 residues. J lost 6 bases, V lost 5 bases, and 13 bases had no gene match. The V gene's germline CDR1 is SGHTA and CDR2 FQGTGA. The CDR3: CASSPQAPRLANEQFF. CDR3 coding DNA: TGTGCCAGCAGCCCCCAGGCCCCCCGACTAGCCAATGAGCAGTTCTTC.

This clonotype is medium-sized in the sample. The chain links TRBV20-1 to TRBJ2-3; 7 nucleotides match TRBD2. Trimming removed 0 bases from V and 1 base from J; junction bases left unmatched: 7. Per the germline V gene, CDR1 is DFQATT and CDR2 is SNEGSKA (reference sequence). The CDR3 contains 16 residues. The DNA for the CDR3 is TGCAGTGCTAGAGATCTTCGCGGGAGTGGCACAGATACGCAGTATTTT. The encoded protein is CSARDLRGSGTDTQYF.

As to this clonotype: A much bigger clone sits one base away, suggesting this may be a read error. The chain employs TRBV7-9 and TRBJ2-3, with D uncertain. Looked up from germline, CDR1 is SEHNR and CDR2 is FQNEAQ (reference sequence). V lost 7 bases, J lost 9 bases, and 20 bases lay in between. The CDR3 is 14 residues long. The CDR3 is CASTHDKIVLTQYF. In nucleotides, the CDR3 is TGTGCCAGCACCCATGACAAGATAGTATTAACGCAGTATTTT.

This clonotype was counted ten times or more. This chain uses TRBV11-2 with TRBJ1-2; 7 nucleotides align to TRBD1. CDR1 is SGHAT, CDR2 FQNNGV, per germline. CDR3 size: 14 residues. V lost 5 bases and J lost 5; bases outside the gene matches: 8. CDR3 amino acids: CASSEKGQSYGYTF. Written as DNA, the CDR3 is TGTGCCAGCAGCGAAAAGGGACAGTCTTATGGCTACACCTTC.

This clonotype is medium-sized. This chain connects TRBV7-2 to TRBJ2-7; no definite D call. Germline CDR1 SGHTA, CDR2 FQGNSA. This CDR3 has 13 amino acids. Trimming took 1 base from V and 7 from J, leaving 11 bases between them. In nucleotides, the CDR3 is TGTGCCAGCAGCTTAGACTTTGCTCGGGAGCAGTACTTC. Protein: CASSLDFAREQYF.

This clonotype has only a few counts. The chain links TRBV5-1 to TRBJ2-3; no firm D call. The germline gives CDR1 SGHRS, CDR2 YFSETQ. Trimming left V 0 bases short and J 11 bases short, with 19 bases between. The CDR3 spans 15 residues. The CDR3 nucleotides are TGCGCCAGCAGCTTGGAGGGCCAGGATCCCCTAGGGCAGTATTTT. As protein: CASSLEGQDPLGQYF.

The chain employs TRBV5-4 and TRBJ1-6; the match to TRBD1 covers 8 bases. The CDR3 spans 14 residues. Trimming at V came to 4 bases and at J to 9 bases, leaving 6 bases not matched to a gene. Germline V gene sequence: CDR1 SGHNT, CDR2 YYREEE (reference sequence). The CDR3 coding sequence is TGTGCCAGCAGCACGACAGGGGTTATTTCACCCCTCCACTTT. Its protein is CASSTTGVISPLHF.

In its sample, this clonotype ranks as medium-sized. The chain has TRBV19 and TRBJ2-2, with 13 bases that match TRBD2. The CDR3 totals 19 residues. V lost 4 bases, J lost 6 bases, and 14 bases stayed unmatched. From germline, CDR1 is LNHDA and CDR2 SQIVND (reference sequence). CDR3 DNA sequence: TGTGCCAGTAGTACTCTAGGACTAGCGGGGGCCTGGGGCGCCGGGGAGCTGTTTTTT. It encodes CASSTLGLAGAWGAGELFF.

In its sample, this clonotype is medium-sized. The V call is TRBV20-1, the J call TRBJ1-2, with 7 bases lining up with TRBD1. This CDR3 has 15 amino acids. CDR1 is DFQATT, CDR2 SNEGSKA, per germline (reference sequence). V trimming: 3 bases; J trimming: 8 bases; junction bases outside the gene matches: 15. Here the CDR3 DNA reads TGCAGTGCTAGTGATCCAGACAGGGCCAAGGTGGGCTACACCTTC. Amino acids: CSASDPDRAKVGYTF.

V usage is TRBV6-1 and J usage is TRBJ2-3; possible D gene TRBD1, 5 bases. Germline CDR1 MNHNS, CDR2 SASEGT. The CDR3 is made up of 15 amino acids. V gave up 5 bases and J gave up 2 bases, with 14 bases separating them. The CDR3 spells CASSTTTVNTDTQYF. In DNA form, the CDR3 reads TGTGCCAGCAGTACGACGACAGTTAACACAGATACGCAGTATTTT.

This chain links TRBV20-1 with TRBJ1-4; 9 bases map to TRBD1. The CDR3 length is 16 residues. Germline V CDR1 and CDR2: DFQATT, SNEGSKA (reference sequence). The V and J ends lost 1 base and 0 bases, in that order; junction bases with no gene match: 3. As DNA, the CDR3 is TGCAGTGCTAGAGGGGACAGGGACGCAACTAATGAAAAACTGTTTTTT. This gives the protein CSARGDRDATNEKLFF.

This clonotype was recorded at least ten times. V is TRBV5-1 and J is TRBJ2-5; maybe TRBD2 (6 bases). The germline V gene encodes CDR1 SGHRS and CDR2 YFSETQ. This CDR3 is 14 amino acids long. V lost 5 bases to trimming and J lost 1 base, with 12 bases between them. In DNA, the CDR3 is TGCGCCAGCAGAATCTCGGGGGTCCAAGAGACCCAGTACTTC. It translates to CASRISGVQETQYF.

This clonotype is medium-sized. The rearrangement uses TRBV27 and TRBJ1-2, with D maybe TRBD1 (6 bases). CDR1 and CDR2 from the germline V gene are MNHEY and SMNVEV (reference sequence). The V end lost 5 bases, the J end lost 5 bases, and 12 bases lay between the germline ends. The CDR3 totals 13 residues. CDR3 sequence (DNA): TGTGCCAGCAGTGTGACAGGTTATTATGGCTACACCTTC. Its translation is CASSVTGYYGYTF.

A remark on this clonotype: A much bigger clone sits one base away, suggesting this may be a read error. V and J are TRBV20-1 and TRBJ1-6; TRBD1 agrees at 9 bases. The CDR3 has 15 amino acids. Germline V gives CDR1 DFQATT, CDR2 SNEGSKA (reference sequence). Here the CDR3 reads CIAIEETGGASPLHF. The CDR3 bases are TGCATTGCTATTGAGGAGACAGGGGGAGCCTCACCCCTCCACTTT.

Turning to this clonotype: Germline and junction disagree at one end, which may indicate a read error. The chain recombines TRBV5-6 with TRBJ1-6; 9 nucleotides align to TRBD1. Germline V gene sequence: CDR1 SGHDT, CDR2 YYEEEE. The CDR3 spans 16 residues. The CDR3 loop reads CSSSLAAGQGNSPLHF. CDR3 in DNA: TGTTCCAGCAGCTTGGCCGCAGGACAGGGGAATTCACCCCTCCACTTT.

About this clonotype itself: A clone one base away is much larger, so this may be a read error. The rearrangement joins TRBV12-3 or TRBV12-4 to TRBJ2-1; TRBD2 matches 8 bases. CDR3 size: 12 residues. The CDR3 sequence is CVSSKLADEQFF. CDR3 nucleotide sequence: TGTGTCAGCAGTAAACTAGCGGATGAGCAGTTCTTC.

The CDR3 DNA sequence: TGCAGTGCTACCCTAGCGGGGGCCTCGATAAGCACAGATACGCAGTATTTT. Translated, it gives CSATLAGASISTDTQYF. The gene calls are TRBV20-1 and TRBJ2-3; 10 bases are a match to TRBD2. This CDR3 contains 17 residues. Germline values: CDR1 DFQATT, CDR2 SNEGSKA (reference sequence). V lost 4 bases and J lost 0; bases outside the gene matches: 10.

This clonotype has a handful of counts. This sequence joins TRBV7-2 and TRBJ2-1; either TRBD1 or TRBD2 may supply D (6 bases each). The CDR3 totals 15 residues. V lost 7 bases, J lost 7 bases, and 20 bases lay in between. Looked up from germline, CDR1 is SGHTA and CDR2 is FQGNSA. The CDR3 protein is CASTRIGGGGNEQFF. DNA for the CDR3: TGTGCCAGCACCCGAATAGGGGGAGGAGGAAATGAGCAGTTCTTC.

Relative to its sample, this clonotype is medium-sized. V usage is TRBV6-1 and J usage is TRBJ1-5; TRBD1 matches at 8 bases. V was pared by 1 base and J by 7 bases, with 12 bases of the junction left unmatched. This CDR3 comprises 17 residues. From germline, CDR1 is MNHNS and CDR2 SASEGT. CDR3 nucleotide sequence: TGTGCCAGCAGTGAAGAGGGGTCGACAGGGGAGCAGCAGCCCCAGCATTTT. This encodes CASSEEGSTGEQQPQHF.

A few counts support this clonotype. The V and J genes are TRBV4-1 and TRBJ2-3; D might be TRBD2 (6 bases). Germline V CDR1 and CDR2: MGHRA, YSYEKL. The CDR3 totals 14 residues. V was trimmed by 8 bases and J by 0 bases, leaving 12 bases between them. In DNA, the CDR3 is TGCGCCAGCTCCCGGGGGAAAAGCACAGATACGCAGTATTTT. Amino acids: CASSRGKSTDTQYF.

Worth noting for this clonotype: This clone may be a read error of a much larger clone one base away. The chain joins TRBV20-1 to TRBJ2-1; the match to TRBD2 covers 12 bases. CDR1 is DFQATT and CDR2 is SNEGSKA in the germline V gene (reference sequence). The CDR3 has 17 residues. For the CDR3, the DNA is TGCATTGCTAGAGGACTAGCGGGGAGCAGCTCCTACAATGAGCAGTTCTTC. Protein product: CIARGLAGSSSYNEQFF.

Turning to this clonotype: A single base separates this from a much larger clone, so it may be a read error. J is TRBJ2-1 and V is TRBV4-1; D ambiguous. V shed 0 bases and J shed 5 bases, with 2 bases lying between them. The length of the CDR3 is 12 residues. Germline lookup yields CDR1 MGHRA and CDR2 YSYEKL. CDR3 sequence (DNA): TGCGCCAGCAGCCAAGATAACAATGAGCAGTTCTTC. Its protein product is CASSQDNNEQFF.

This clonotype has only one observation. The conserved closing phenylalanine or tryptophan is absent in this CDR3, likely reflecting a read error. Because the CDR3's place on the DNA is in doubt, the DNA is left out and the CDR3 is given as listed by TCRdb. The chain carries TRBV12-3 or TRBV12-4 and TRBJ2-3; the DNA was not compared with TRBD2, the D call given in the table. The CDR3 is made up of 14 amino acids, end residues included. The chain's CDR3 is CASSLGKGEQYFGP.

In this sample, this clonotype is medium-sized (0.01 to 0.1%). The rearrangement links TRBV9 to TRBJ2-3; 8 bases match TRBD2. Germline CDR1 SGDLS, CDR2 YYNGEE. After removal of 3 bases from V and 2 bases from J, the junction contained 5 bases not matched to a gene. The length of the CDR3 is 15 residues. The CDR3 region has the DNA TGTGCCAGCAGCGCGCAGACTAGCGCCACAGATACGCAGTATTTT. It specifies CASSAQTSATDTQYF.

This clonotype was counted a few times. This chain joins TRBV7-2 and TRBJ1-1; D not resolved. Germline V gives CDR1 SGHTA, CDR2 FQGNSA. The V and J ends lost 5 bases and 1 base respectively, with 11 bases between them. The CDR3 sequence is 14 residues long. DNA of the CDR3: TGTGCCAGCAGCATTGTTCCGGGGAACACTGAAGCTTTCTTT. It encodes CASSIVPGNTEAFF. Together with reference TRBV7-2 and TRBJ1-1, the CDR3 gives the full variable domain: GAGVSQSPSNKVTEKGKDVELRCDPISGHTALYWYRQSLGQGLEFLIYFQGNSAPDKSGLPSDRFSAERTGGSVSTLTIQRTQQEDSAVYLCASSIVPGNTEAFFGQGTRLTVV.

The V call is TRBV20-1, the J call TRBJ1-5; D is perhaps TRBD1 (5 bases). V dropped 5 bases and J dropped 2 bases, with 19 bases sitting between them. CDR1 and CDR2 from the germline V gene are DFQATT and SNEGSKA (reference sequence). The CDR3 is made up of 16 amino acids. The CDR3 DNA reads as TGCAGTGCTGCACTTGGGGGGTTATCGGGCAATCAGCCCCAGCATTTT. It is translated as CSAALGGLSGNQPQHF.

This clonotype was counted ten times or more. The gene calls are TRBV2 and TRBJ1-1; D call uncertain. CDR1 and CDR2 from the germline V gene are SNHLY and FYNNEI. V dropped 7 bases and J dropped 0 bases, with 15 bases sitting between them. The CDR3 has 15 residues. CDR3 loop: CASTGKGIMNTEAFF. Written as DNA, the CDR3 is TGTGCCAGCACGGGAAAGGGAATCATGAACACTGAAGCTTTCTTT.